These T cell receptor beta chains were read from a single sample in a study of T cells in Graves' hyperthyroidism and ophthalmopathy. TCRdb reprocessed the multiplex PCR reads with MiXCR, giving one entry per CDR3 protein. The sample lists a few hundred thousand distinct CDR3 sequences; about 15% were seen once. Sequenced: blood. These receptor sequences come from a woman aged 25 to 39 with Graves' hyperthyroidism. Both conserved end residues are part of each CDR3. The D gene is left open where the match is weak. The size field is filled for only some rows; it gives once, few, many or a size class.

d_gene	j_gene	abundance	v_gene	CDR3aa	CDR3nt
NA	TRBJ1-3	many	TRBV11-2	CASSLDAASGNTIYF	TGTGCCAGCAGCTTAGACGCGGCCTCTGGAAACACCATATATTTT
NA	TRBJ1-6	NA	TRBV25-1	CASSAVQGNSPLHF	TGTGCCAGCAGTGCGGTACAGGGTAATTCACCCCTCCACTTT
NA	TRBJ1-2	many	TRBV12-3/TRBV12-4	CASSLRGRPGYTF	TGTGCCAGCAGCTTAAGAGGGAGGCCTGGCTACACCTTC
NA	TRBJ2-7	few	TRBV9	CASSVDSAYEQYF	TGTGCCAGCAGCGTAGACTCAGCTTACGAGCAGTACTTC
NA	TRBJ1-2	many	TRBV28	CASSFRAEYGYTF	TGTGCCAGCAGTTTCCGGGCGGAGTATGGCTACACCTTC
TRBD2	TRBJ2-1	many	TRBV20-1	CSAPRGSGDPYNEQFF	TGCAGTGCTCCTCGGGGTAGCGGGGATCCCTACAATGAGCAGTTCTTC
NA	TRBJ2-3	NA	TRBV11-3	CASSSSWGSDTQYF	TGTGCCAGCAGCTCGAGTTGGGGGTCAGATACGCAGTATTTT
NA	TRBJ1-1	many	TRBV7-2	CASSYQQETEAFF	TGTGCCAGCAGCTACCAACAGGAGACTGAAGCTTTCTTT
TRBD1	TRBJ2-7	many	TRBV28	CASSLGGQQQRYEQYF	TGTGCCAGCAGTCTAGGGGGCCAGCAGCAAAGGTACGAGCAGTACTTC
NA	TRBJ2-7	many	TRBV5-1	CASSATDGTYREQYF	TGCGCCAGCTCAGCCACGGACGGTACCTACCGGGAGCAGTACTTC
TRBD2	TRBJ2-2	many	TRBV18	CASSPGRRENGELFF	TGTGCCAGCTCACCAGGCAGGCGGGAGAACGGGGAGCTGTTTTTT
TRBD1	TRBJ2-7	NA	TRBV28	CASIGTESYEQYF	TGTGCCAGCATAGGGACAGAATCCTACGAGCAGTACTTC
TRBD2	TRBJ2-2	many	TRBV10-3	CAISPSGKNTGELFF	TGTGCCATCAGTCCTAGCGGGAAGAACACCGGGGAGCTGTTTTTT
NA	TRBJ2-5	NA	TRBV7-6	CASSLAAGRLQETQYF	TGTGCCAGCAGCTTAGCCGCCGGGCGCTTACAAGAGACCCAGTACTTC
TRBD1	TRBJ1-4	NA	TRBV9	CASSVGTVNEKLFF	TGTGCCAGCAGCGTGGGGACAGTCAATGAAAAACTGTTTTTT
TRBD2	TRBJ2-2	many	TRBV2	CASSLTSGSNTGELFF	TGTGCCAGCAGTCTGACTAGCGGATCGAACACCGGGGAGCTGTTTTTT
TRBD2	TRBJ2-5	many	TRBV20-1	CSARDAREGPETQYF	TGCAGTGCTAGAGATGCGCGGGAGGGCCCCGAGACCCAGTACTTC
TRBD2	TRBJ2-7	NA	TRBV5-1	CASSSDPFKLAGSSREQYF	TGCGCCAGCAGCTCGGATCCTTTCAAATTAGCGGGAAGCAGCCGCGAGCAGTACTTC
TRBD2	TRBJ2-5	few	TRBV6-1	CASSQTSGRAGETQYF	TGTGCCAGCAGTCAGACTAGCGGGAGGGCCGGTGAGACCCAGTACTTC
NA	TRBJ1-1	NA	TRBV2	CASSPDVRTEAFF	TGTGCCAGCAGTCCTGACGTACGCACTGAAGCTTTCTTT
NA	TRBJ2-3	few	TRBV5-1	CASSLERVRTDTQYF	TGCGCCAGCAGCTTGGAAAGGGTTAGGACAGATACGCAGTATTTT
TRBD2	TRBJ2-3	NA	TRBV6-9	CASSYQREGGVGTDTQYF	TGTGCCAGCAGTTACCAGCGGGAGGGAGGGGTCGGCACAGATACGCAGTATTTT
TRBD2	TRBJ2-3	many	TRBV7-2	CASCERTSSTDTQYF	TGTGCCAGCTGCGAGAGGACTAGCAGCACAGATACGCAGTATTTT
TRBD2	TRBJ2-2	few	TRBV6-2/TRBV6-3	CASSRRLAGDGELFF	TGTGCCAGCTCCCGGAGACTAGCGGGAGACGGGGAGCTGTTTTTT
TRBD1	TRBJ1-1	many	TRBV11-2	CASSLVTGEAMNTEAFF	TGTGCCAGCAGCTTAGTAACAGGGGAGGCGATGAACACTGAAGCTTTCTTT
NA	TRBJ2-7	many	TRBV24-1	CATSDRGTYEQYF	TGTGCCACCAGTGATAGGGGCACCTACGAGCAGTACTTC
NA	TRBJ1-6	NA	TRBV9	CASSVDPQSNSPLHF	TGTGCCAGCAGCGTAGATCCTCAGTCGAATTCACCCCTCCACTTT
NA	TRBJ2-2	many	TRBV27	CASSFSGSGELFF	TGTGCCAGCAGTTTTTCGGGTTCCGGGGAGCTGTTTTTT
NA	TRBJ2-7	NA	TRBV4-1	CASSQQPGLHYEQYF	TGCGCCAGCAGCCAACAGCCGGGACTCCACTACGAGCAGTACTTC
NA	TRBJ1-3	NA	TRBV7-3	CASSLDGAAGNTIYF	TGTGCCAGCAGCTTAGACGGGGCGGCTGGAAACACCATATATTTT
TRBD1	TRBJ1-2	NA	TRBV20-1	CTTGATNYGYTF	TGCACCACAGGGGCGACAAACTATGGCTACACCTTC
NA	TRBJ2-1	NA	TRBV9	CASSVEGDSPNEQFF	TGTGCCAGCAGCGTTGAGGGGGACTCGCCCAATGAGCAGTTCTTC